This T cell receptor (beta chain) is from a study of OX40 agonist ivuxolimab in advanced cancers. Across the whole study: At approximately 80% male, the cohort had a mean age of around 56 years, ranging from about 23 to 79.

The CDR3 loop spans 15 amino acids. Germline CDR1 reads SGHTA; CDR2 reads FQGNSA. V lost 6 bases to trimming and J lost 3 bases, with 15 bases between them. Study results and caveats: There was clonal expansion of CD4+ and CD8+ blood T cells by week 6 at 0.1 to 3.0 mg/kg.

The method was immunoSEQ multiplex PCR; TCRdb's version includes in-frame clones alone and lacks a portion of them. This table has roughly 75,000 clones, under 95% appearing once. For this clone: The antigen is undetermined.

The sequences come from CD4+ or CD8+ T cells sorted from blood, collected in a trial of the OX40 agonist ivuxolimab. The receptor comes from an adult with an advanced solid tumor such as melanoma, head and neck, liver or kidney cancer. The chain carries TRBV7-2 and TRBJ2-1; a weak D match, TRBD1 (5 bases). CDR3 bases: TGTGCCAGCAGACCCAGGGTGGGGAACTACAATGAGCAGTTCTTC. Protein: CASRPRVGNYNEQFF.